Listed here are 9 T cell receptor beta chains from one sample, sequenced in a study of blood T cell repertoires in COVID-19 (dated by TCRdb to the early 2020s). Library method: the immunoSEQ multiplex PCR assay. Held by TCRdb, this immuneACCESS table contains in-frame sequences only and omits some clones. Under half of the omission traces to an unresolved V gene where checked; the cause of the rest is unknown. For this sample the table gives approximately 72,000 clones, of which 75% to 85% were detected only once. Approximately 25% of the sample lies in the top ten. Material for sequencing was peripheral blood. The source of these receptors is a man aged 50 to 59 with acute or convalescent COVID-19.

The chain has TRBV30 and TRBJ2-5; tentative D call: TRBD1 (5 bases). V was trimmed by 3 bases and J by 5 bases, leaving 13 bases between them. Germline CDR1 and CDR2: GTSNPN and SVGIG (reference sequence). This CDR3 is built from 13 residues. The chain's CDR3 is CAWRPGHGETQYF. The CDR3, as DNA: TGTGCCTGGAGGCCCGGACACGGGGAGACCCAGTACTTC.

This chain connects TRBV13 to TRBJ2-1, with 8 positions matching TRBD1. From germline, CDR1 is PRHDT and CDR2 FYEKMQ (reference sequence). This CDR3 is built from 14 residues. Losses at the gene ends were 5 bases for V and 7 bases for J; bases not matched to a gene: 7. CDR3 sequence: CASSTWTGSNEQFF. The CDR3 coding sequence is TGTGCCAGCAGCACCTGGACAGGGAGTAATGAGCAGTTCTTC.

This clone turned up a few times. V and J are TRBV2 and TRBJ2-5; 8 nucleotides agree with TRBD2. There are 14 residues in the CDR3. Germline lookup yields CDR1 SNHLY and CDR2 FYNNEI. Trimming cost V 3 bases and J 1 base; bases outside gene matches: 1. In nucleotides, the CDR3 is TGTGCCAGCAGTGATGGGACTAGCCAAGAGACCCAGTACTTC. Encoded protein: CASSDGTSQETQYF.

The chain is built from TRBV6-6 and TRBJ2-5; tentative D call: TRBD1 (7 bases). V lost 4 bases and J lost 4, with 19 bases in between. The V gene's germline CDR1 is MNHNY and CDR2 SVGAGI (reference sequence). The CDR3 runs 16 residues. This chain's CDR3 is CASSWAEGAQRETQYF. CDR3 bases: TGTGCCAGCAGTTGGGCGGAGGGGGCGCAGCGAGAGACCCAGTACTTC.

The rearrangement links TRBV15 to TRBJ1-1; 8 bases map to TRBD1. The CDR3 has 15 residues. Germline loops: CDR1 LNHNV, CDR2 YYDKDF (reference sequence). Trimming took 3 bases from V and 0 from J; bases not matched to a gene: 3. CDR3: CATSSKGQVNTEAFF. CDR3 nucleotides: TGTGCCACCAGCAGTAAGGGACAGGTGAACACTGAAGCTTTCTTT.

As regards this clone: Other DNA sequences of this sample code for an identical CDR3. This chain connects TRBV10-3 to TRBJ1-3; 7 bases map to TRBD1. Trimming cost V 8 bases and J 4 bases; bases outside gene matches: 11. Germline-derived CDR1 and CDR2 are ENHRY and SYGVKD. CDR3 length equals 15 residues. The CDR3 DNA reads TGTGCCATCTTACAGGGGTCTAGTCCCGGAAACACCATATATTTT. It is translated as CAILQGSSPGNTIYF.

The chain employs TRBV6-5 and TRBJ1-6, with no clear D. Per germline, CDR1 MNHEY and CDR2 SVGAGI. This CDR3 is built from 15 residues. The V end was cut by 2 bases, the J end by 5 bases, with 10 bases between. CDR3 region: CASSYNGGNNSPLHF. CDR3 nucleotides: TGTGCCAGCAGTTACAATGGAGGGAATAATTCACCCCTCCACTTT.

A single count supports this clone. The chain couples TRBV5-1 to TRBJ2-1; 8 positions match TRBD2. Trimming removed 6 bases from V and 8 bases from J; junction bases left unmatched: 10. The CDR3 runs 14 residues. Germline V CDR1 and CDR2: SGHRS, YFSETQ. The CDR3 sequence: CASKGLAATDEQFF. The CDR3 DNA is TGCGCCAGCAAAGGACTAGCAGCTACAGATGAGCAGTTCTTC.

The chain couples TRBV6-6 to TRBJ2-7; possible D gene TRBD2, 7 bases. The germline V gene has CDR1 MNHNY and CDR2 SVGAGI (reference sequence). V lost 5 bases, J lost 1 base, and 15 bases lay in between. This CDR3 has 15 amino acids. The CDR3 protein is CASSVEGGSSYEQYV. The CDR3 DNA reads TGTGCCAGCAGTGTTGAGGGGGGGTCATCCTACGAGCAGTACGTC.